The rows below give T cell receptor beta chains drawn from one sample of a study of Tregs in tolerant kidney transplant recipients. The table came from immunoSEQ multiplex PCR; TCRdb's copy has only in-frame clones and leaves some out. Here the sample spans around 120,000 clones, about 90% being singletons. Sample: CD4+ T cells from blood. Receptors originate from a human donor in good health. CDR3s include the opening cysteine and the closing phenylalanine or tryptophan. D genes are given only for firm matches. Not all rows give a size; the values are once, few, many and, for expanded clones, a class.

v_gene: TRBV19
d_gene: NA
j_gene: TRBJ1-1
abundance: NA
CDR3aa: CASSRYTEAFF
CDR3nt: TGTGCCAGTAGTAGATACACTGAAGCTTTCTTT

v_gene: TRBV4-1
d_gene: TRBD1
j_gene: TRBJ1-2
abundance: NA
CDR3aa: CASSLPGQGAGYTF
CDR3nt: TGCGCCAGCAGCTTGCCGGGACAGGGGGCTGGCTACACCTTC

v_gene: TRBV5-4
d_gene: NA
j_gene: TRBJ2-5
abundance: NA
CDR3aa: CASSLTQGARETQYF
CDR3nt: TGTGCCAGCAGCTTGACACAGGGTGCAAGGGAGACCCAGTACTTC

v_gene: TRBV6-6
d_gene: NA
j_gene: TRBJ2-1
abundance: NA
CDR3aa: CASSYSGRGVYNEQFF
CDR3nt: TGTGCCAGCAGTTACTCCGGCAGGGGGGTTTACAATGAGCAGTTCTTC

v_gene: TRBV5-5
d_gene: NA
j_gene: TRBJ1-3
abundance: NA
CDR3aa: CASSFLGGRSSGNTIYF
CDR3nt: TGTGCCAGCAGCTTTTTGGGGGGCCGAAGCTCTGGAAACACCATATATTTT

v_gene: TRBV27
d_gene: NA
j_gene: TRBJ2-7
abundance: NA
CDR3aa: CASSFSEQGYEQYF
CDR3nt: TGTGCCAGCAGTTTCTCAGAACAGGGATACGAGCAGTACTTC

v_gene: TRBV7-9
d_gene: NA
j_gene: TRBJ2-7
abundance: NA
CDR3aa: CASSFPQGTYEQYF
CDR3nt: TGTGCCAGCAGCTTCCCCCAGGGTACCTACGAGCAGTACTTC

v_gene: TRBV19
d_gene: NA
j_gene: TRBJ1-4
abundance: few
CDR3aa: CASSRSLEEKLFF
CDR3nt: TGTGCCAGTAGTCGGTCACTTGAAGAAAAACTGTTTTTT

v_gene: TRBV5-1
d_gene: TRBD1
j_gene: TRBJ2-7
abundance: NA
CDR3aa: CASSTKPPGQGEYEQYF
CDR3nt: TGCGCCAGCAGCACAAAACCCCCGGGACAGGGGGAATACGAGCAGTACTTC

v_gene: TRBV5-5
d_gene: NA
j_gene: TRBJ2-7
abundance: NA
CDR3aa: CASSSVGPYEQYF
CDR3nt: TGTGCCAGCAGCTCTGTCGGACCCTACGAGCAGTACTTC

v_gene: TRBV5-4
d_gene: NA
j_gene: TRBJ1-6
abundance: NA
CDR3aa: CASSLGAGWGNSPLHF
CDR3nt: TGTGCCAGCAGCTTGGGTGCGGGGTGGGGTAATTCACCCCTCCACTTT